The subject of this entry is one T cell receptor beta chain. The target antigen is unknown. This table comes from immunoSEQ multiplex PCR, and its TCRdb copy is limited to in-frame clones, with some not included. This sample has some 200,000 clones, with 85% to 90% found just once. This specimen belongs to a study of T cell responses to AZD1222 COVID-19 vaccine. Study context: Second-dose groups at about 4 or about 12 weeks were pooled.

Study results and caveats: Receipt of two AZD1222 doses was followed by a rise in Spike-specific TCR breadth and depth. The number of AZD1222 recipients seropositive at baseline was only five to seven. Close to half of all spike-specific TCRs reportedly target regions of the variants that are unmutated.

Germline V CDR1 and CDR2: SQVTM, ANQGSEA. V was cut by 4 bases and J by 3 bases, with 10 bases left in between. The CDR3 length is 13 residues. The V call is TRBV29-1, the J call TRBJ1-3; tentatively, D is TRBD1 (5 bases). This specimen consisted of peripheral blood, obtained on day 0 of AZD1222 vaccination. This sequence originates from an adult in good health. CDR3 protein: CSVAQGNGNTIYF. CDR3 DNA sequence: TGCAGCGTTGCCCAGGGAAATGGAAACACCATATATTTT.